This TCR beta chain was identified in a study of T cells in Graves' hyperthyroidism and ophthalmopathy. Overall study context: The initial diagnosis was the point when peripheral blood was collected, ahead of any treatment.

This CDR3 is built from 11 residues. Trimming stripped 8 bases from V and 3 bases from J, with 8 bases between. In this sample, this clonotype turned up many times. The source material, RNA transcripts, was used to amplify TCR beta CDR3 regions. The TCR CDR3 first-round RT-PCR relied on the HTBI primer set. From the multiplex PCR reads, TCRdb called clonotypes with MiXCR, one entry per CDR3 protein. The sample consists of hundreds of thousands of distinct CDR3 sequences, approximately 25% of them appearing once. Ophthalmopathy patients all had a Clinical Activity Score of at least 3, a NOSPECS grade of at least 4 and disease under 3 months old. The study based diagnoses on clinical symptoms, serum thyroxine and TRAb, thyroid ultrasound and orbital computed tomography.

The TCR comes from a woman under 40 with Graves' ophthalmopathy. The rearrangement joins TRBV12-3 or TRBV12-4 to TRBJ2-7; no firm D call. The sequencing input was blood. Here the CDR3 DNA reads TGTGCCAGCGGGCGTCTCTACGAGCAGTACTTC. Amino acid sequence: CASGRLYEQYF.